This record concerns one T cell receptor beta chain sequence. V lost 0 bases to trimming and J lost 0 bases, with 12 bases between them. The CDR3 runs to 16 residues. Germline CDR1 and CDR2: GTSNPN and SVGIG (reference sequence). The data were obtained in a study of shared clonotypes between healthy human individuals. Sequenced by immunoSEQ multiplex PCR; TCRdb stores in-frame clones only, minus some. The table shows around 1.5 million clones, with 95% to 99% occurring only once. The receptor was derived from a man aged 30-40 years in good health. Input material: naive CD4+ T cells sorted from blood. The subset was: CD45RA+ positively selected. The gene calls are TRBV30 and TRBJ1-5; tentatively, D is TRBD1 (5 bases). The CDR3 protein is CAWSVQGEGSNQPQHF. CDR3 sequence (DNA): TGTGCCTGGAGTGTCCAGGGCGAGGGTAGCAATCAGCCCCAGCATTTT.